This T cell receptor beta chain was retrieved from a study of T cells in Graves' hyperthyroidism and ophthalmopathy. Study-wide results and caveats: Within blood appeared most thyroid clonotypes that had expanded above 0.001.

Researchers amplified the TCR beta CDR3 regions from RNA transcripts. Initially, a first-round RT-PCR of the TCR CDR3 employed the HTBI primer set. TCRdb reanalysed the multiplex PCR reads using MiXCR and keeps one entry per CDR3 protein. Of over 400,000 distinct CDR3 sequences listed, about 20% are singletons. V lost 2 bases to trimming and J lost 6 bases, with 11 bases between them. Germline V lookup: CDR1 WNHNN, CDR2 SYGVQD (reference sequence). The CDR3 sequence is 13 residues long. With duration under 3 months, ophthalmopathy was active: Clinical Activity Score at least 3, NOSPECS at least 4. Criteria for exclusion of patients were uncontrolled infection, other autoimmune disease, pregnancy or lactation. To note about this clonotype: The antigen remains undetermined.

This receptor was taken from a woman between 65 and 79 years old with Graves' ophthalmopathy. What was sequenced was blood. The V gene is TRBV10-1, the J gene TRBJ2-7, with a possible D match to TRBD2 (6 bases). The DNA of the CDR3 is TGCGCCAGCAGTGAGGTTTTGGGGGGCGAGCAGTACTTC. Protein: CASSEVLGGEQYF.